What follows are 17 T cell receptor beta chains derived from one specimen sequenced in a study of blood T cell repertoires in COVID-19. Using immunoSEQ multiplex PCR, the repertoire was profiled, and TCRdb retains in-frame clones only, with some absent. The data contain some 200,000 clones, around 90% of them singletons. Sequenced sample: PBMCs or T cells enriched from blood (not recorded which). The origin of the receptors is a man under 40 in a cohort exposed to, infected with or recovered from COVID-19 (not recorded which).

The V gene is TRBV12-5, the J gene TRBJ1-2, with 8 bases matching TRBD1. This CDR3 is built from 16 residues. With V trimmed by 1 base and J by 4 bases, 8 bases remained unmatched. The germline CDR1 and CDR2 sequences are LGHNT and FRNRAP. The CDR3, as DNA: TGTGCTAGTGGTTTGGCTACAGGGGGGAATTTCTATGGCTACACCTTC. Its translation: CASGLATGGNFYGYTF.

The V and J genes are TRBV6-5 and TRBJ2-7, with D unresolved. The ends were cut back, 6 bases at V and 0 bases at J, with 15 bases in the middle. Germline V gene data show CDR1 as MNHEY and CDR2 as SVGAGI. The CDR3 is 15 residues long. In nucleotides, the CDR3 is TGTGCCAGCAGGCCCACCCAGGCCTCCTCCTACGAGCAGTACTTC. Amino acids: CASRPTQASSYEQYF.

This sequence joins TRBV3-1 (or the pseudogene TRBV3-2) and TRBJ1-1, with D maybe TRBD1 (5 bases). The CDR3 spans 22 residues. Trimming took off 0 bases at V and 4 bases at J, with 33 bases between the two ends. Germline V gene data show CDR1 as LGHDT and CDR2 as YNNKEL (reference sequence). CDR3 nucleotide sequence: TGTGCCAGCAGCCAAGATAAAGAACTGAATCCCGACAGAGACCTTCCGAGCACTGAAGCTTTCTTT. It yields the protein CASSQDKELNPDRDLPSTEAFF.

The chain combines TRBV7-8 with TRBJ2-5; 8 positions match TRBD2. J lost 2 bases, V lost 1 base, and 6 bases had no gene match. The CDR3 contains 16 residues. Germline CDR1 and CDR2: SGHVS and FQNEAQ. The CDR3 loop reads CASSLVVGRGQETQYF. The CDR3 DNA follows: TGTGCCAGCAGCTTAGTCGTCGGGAGGGGACAAGAGACCCAGTACTTC. Based on the CDR3 plus reference TRBV7-8 and TRBJ2-5, the full variable domain is GAGVSQSPRYKVAKRGQDVALRCDPISGHVSLFWYQQALGQGPEFLTYFQNEAQLDKSGLPSDRFFAERPEGSVSTLKIQRTQQEDSAVYLCASSLVVGRGQETQYFGPGTRLLVL.

This clone was detected only once. V and J are TRBV7-8 and TRBJ1-6, with D hard to call. Germline CDR1 reads SGHVS; CDR2 reads FQNEAQ. The CDR3 is 14 residues long. V gave up 1 base and J gave up 7 bases, with 8 bases separating them. The CDR3 region is CASSLVRLNSPLHF. In nucleotides, the CDR3 is TGTGCCAGCAGCTTAGTCAGGTTGAATTCACCCCTCCACTTT.

The chain links TRBV27 to TRBJ1-5; no definite D call. Germline values: CDR1 MNHEY, CDR2 SMNVEV (reference sequence). The length of the CDR3 is 20 residues. V was pared by 5 bases and J by 5 bases, with 31 bases between. The DNA of the CDR3 is TGTGCCAGCAGTCAATTATACCCAATGGGAGTAGGAGGGTTGGATCAGCCCCAGCATTTT. Amino acid sequence: CASSQLYPMGVGGLDQPQHF.

The V call is TRBV27, the J call TRBJ2-3, with a tentative D call TRBD1 (6 bases). Germline V gene data show CDR1 as MNHEY and CDR2 as SMNVEV (reference sequence). Trimming took off 4 bases at V and 4 bases at J, with 9 bases between the two ends. The CDR3 has 13 amino acids. The CDR3 sequence: CASSSQGPDTQYF. The CDR3 nucleotides are TGTGCCAGCAGTTCACAGGGTCCAGATACGCAGTATTTT.

The chain is built from TRBV4-1 and TRBJ1-2; 7 bases fit TRBD1. V was pared by 0 bases and J by 5 bases, with 6 bases of the junction left unmatched. CDR3 size: 15 residues. Per germline, CDR1 MGHRA and CDR2 YSYEKL. This chain's CDR3 is CASSQEEGAWYGYTF. The CDR3 nucleotides read TGCGCCAGCAGCCAAGAAGAGGGGGCATGGTATGGCTACACCTTC.

The rearrangement uses TRBV11-2 and TRBJ1-2; D is uncertain. V was shortened by 0 bases and J by 5 bases, with 10 bases between the two germline ends. This CDR3 is built from 14 residues. CDR1 and CDR2 (germline): SGHAT, FQNNGV. The CDR3 protein is CASSLDLDSYGYTF. The CDR3, as DNA: TGTGCCAGCAGCTTAGATTTGGACTCTTATGGCTACACCTTC.

The V gene is TRBV7-2, the J gene TRBJ1-2, with 9 positions matching TRBD1. V gave up 4 bases and J gave up 9 bases; unmatched junction bases: 12. The germline CDR1 and CDR2 sequences are SGHTA and FQGNSA. The CDR3 runs to 15 residues. The CDR3 DNA reads as TGTGCCAGCAGCTCAGCGACCGGACAGGGGAGACGCTACACCTTC. Amino acid sequence: CASSSATGQGRRYTF.

The chain combines TRBV25-1 with TRBJ1-4; the D gene is possibly TRBD1 (5 bases). Germline V CDR1 and CDR2: MGHDK, SYGVNS. This CDR3 has 13 amino acids. Trimming removed 4 bases from V and 4 bases from J, with 7 bases in between. CDR3 bases: TGTGCCAGCAGTGTGGGACTTAATGAAAAACTGTTTTTT. Amino acid sequence: CASSVGLNEKLFF.

The chain employs TRBV28 and TRBJ2-1; D is possibly TRBD1 (6 bases). The CDR3 runs to 15 residues. Trimming pared 5 bases from V and 2 bases from J, leaving 13 bases between. The germline V gene encodes CDR1 MDHEN and CDR2 SYDVKM. The CDR3 loop is CASSLIGGTYNEQFF. CDR3 coding DNA: TGTGCCAGCAGTCTAATTGGGGGCACCTACAATGAGCAGTTCTTC. The variable domain in full, completed from reference TRBV28 and TRBJ2-1, reads DVKVTQSSRYLVKRTGEKVFLECVQDMDHENMFWYRQDPGLGLRLIYFSYDVKMKEKGDIPEGYSVSREKKERFSLILESASTNQTSMYLCASSLIGGTYNEQFFGPGTRLTVL.

This CDR3 is CATSYGVSGRETQYF. The DNA for the CDR3 is TGTGCCACCAGCTACGGGGTGAGCGGGAGGGAGACCCAGTACTTC. The V and J genes are TRBV27 and TRBJ2-5; 9 bases align to TRBD2. Germline V gives CDR1 MNHEY, CDR2 SMNVEV (reference sequence). V gave up 10 bases and J gave up 5 bases; unmatched junction bases: 14. This CDR3 region has 15 residues.

The chain joins TRBV19 to TRBJ2-3; TRBD2 agrees at 7 bases. Per germline, CDR1 LNHDA and CDR2 SQIVND (reference sequence). V gave up 5 bases and J gave up 3 bases; unmatched junction bases: 11. CDR3 size: 16 residues. The CDR3 spells CASSRPGTTVTDTQYF. The CDR3, as DNA: TGTGCCAGTAGTCGCCCAGGGACTACGGTGACAGATACGCAGTATTTT.

This chain links TRBV2 with TRBJ1-5, with a tentative D call TRBD1 (5 bases). The germline gives CDR1 SNHLY, CDR2 FYNNEI. The V and J ends lost 0 bases and 5 bases respectively, with 23 bases between them. The CDR3 sequence is 19 residues long. CDR3 sequence reads: CASSEALSRRGGYDQPQHF. The DNA for the CDR3 is TGTGCCAGCAGTGAAGCGCTTTCCCGTCGGGGGGGGTACGATCAGCCCCAGCATTTT.

The chain uses TRBV10-1 and TRBJ2-7; tentatively, D is TRBD1 (6 bases). The germline CDR1 and CDR2 sequences are WNHNN and SYGVQD (reference sequence). The V gene lost 7 bases and the J gene lost 0 bases, with 16 bases spanning the gap. The CDR3 has 15 residues. The CDR3: CASTPAGDFSYEQYF. DNA of the CDR3: TGCGCCAGCACCCCTGCAGGGGATTTCTCCTACGAGCAGTACTTC.

The gene calls are TRBV10-3 and TRBJ2-3; D perhaps matches TRBD2 (5 bases). In germline, CDR1 is ENHRY, CDR2 SYGVKD. V was trimmed by 3 bases and J by 6 bases, leaving 10 bases between them. The CDR3 is made up of 13 amino acids. CDR3 DNA sequence: TGTGCCATCAGTGAAGAGAAGCGGGATACGCAGTATTTT. As protein: CAISEEKRDTQYF.